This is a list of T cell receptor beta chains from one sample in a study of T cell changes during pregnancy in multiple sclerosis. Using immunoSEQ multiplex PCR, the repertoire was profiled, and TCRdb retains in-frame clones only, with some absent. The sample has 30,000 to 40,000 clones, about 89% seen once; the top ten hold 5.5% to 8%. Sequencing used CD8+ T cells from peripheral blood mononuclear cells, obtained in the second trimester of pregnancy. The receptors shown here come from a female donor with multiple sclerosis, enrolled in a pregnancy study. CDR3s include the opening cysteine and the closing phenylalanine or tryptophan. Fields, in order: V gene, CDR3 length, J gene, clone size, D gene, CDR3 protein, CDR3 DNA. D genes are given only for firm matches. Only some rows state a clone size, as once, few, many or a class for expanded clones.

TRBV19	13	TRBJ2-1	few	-	CASSIVPRSEQFF	TGTGCCAGTAGTATAGTACCCCGGAGTGAGCAGTTCTTC
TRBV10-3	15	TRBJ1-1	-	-	CAISTGEGGITEAFF	TGTGCCATCAGTACTGGGGAAGGGGGAATCACTGAAGCTTTCTTT
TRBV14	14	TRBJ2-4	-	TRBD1	CASSRQGGGNIQYF	TGTGCCAGCAGCCGACAGGGTGGCGGAAACATTCAGTACTTC
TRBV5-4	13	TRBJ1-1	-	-	CASSLDRETEAFF	TGTGCCAGCAGCTTGGACAGGGAAACTGAAGCTTTCTTT
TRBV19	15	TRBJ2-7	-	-	CASSIDRQSSYEQYF	TGTGCCAGTAGTATAGACAGGCAGAGCTCCTACGAGCAGTACTTC
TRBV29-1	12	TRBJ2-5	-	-	CSGMLGPGTQYF	TGCAGCGGAATGTTGGGCCCAGGGACCCAGTACTTC
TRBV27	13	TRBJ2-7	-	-	CASSFAGSYEQYF	TGTGCCAGCAGTTTTGCAGGGTCCTACGAGCAGTACTTC
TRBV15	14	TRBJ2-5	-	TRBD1	CATCPGQGQETQYF	TGTGCCACCTGCCCGGGACAGGGACAAGAGACCCAGTACTTC
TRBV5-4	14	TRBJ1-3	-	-	CASSDRPSGNTIYF	TGTGCCAGCAGCGACAGGCCCTCTGGAAACACCATATATTTT
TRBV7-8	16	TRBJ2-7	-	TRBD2	CASSLSTSGTVYEQYF	TGTGCCAGCAGCTTATCGACTAGCGGGACCGTCTACGAGCAGTACTTC
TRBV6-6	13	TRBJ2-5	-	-	CASTRGTQETQYF	TGTGCCAGCACGAGAGGGACTCAAGAGACCCAGTACTTC
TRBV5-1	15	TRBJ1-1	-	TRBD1	CASSPKGQGYTEAFF	TGCGCCAGCAGCCCCAAGGGACAGGGTTACACTGAAGCTTTCTTT
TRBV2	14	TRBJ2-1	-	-	CASSEKPGDTEQFF	TGTGCCAGCAGTGAAAAGCCCGGGGACACCGAGCAGTTCTTC
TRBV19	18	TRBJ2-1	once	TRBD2	CASSKISPSGRGDNEQFF	TGTGCCAGTAGTAAAATTTCGCCTAGCGGGAGGGGGGACAATGAGCAGTTCTTC
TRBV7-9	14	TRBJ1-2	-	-	CASSFQGIDYGYTF	TGTGCCAGCAGCTTCCAGGGTATTGACTATGGCTACACCTTC
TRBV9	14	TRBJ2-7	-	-	CASSFRDSSYEQYF	TGTGCCAGCAGCTTCCGGGACTCCTCCTACGAGCAGTACTTC
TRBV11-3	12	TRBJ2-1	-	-	CASSLDNNEQFF	TGTGCCAGCAGCTTAGACAACAATGAGCAGTTCTTC
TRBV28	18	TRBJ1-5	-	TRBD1	CASSAIGTGGDPDQPQHF	TGTGCCAGCAGTGCAATAGGGACAGGGGGCGATCCCGATCAGCCCCAGCATTTT
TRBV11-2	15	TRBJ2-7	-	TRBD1	CASSLARGQNYEQYF	TGTGCCAGCAGCTTAGCTCGGGGACAGAACTACGAGCAGTACTTC
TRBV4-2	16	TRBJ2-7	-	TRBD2	CASSQEASGSMYEQYF	TGTGCCAGCAGCCAAGAGGCTAGCGGGAGTATGTACGAGCAGTACTTC
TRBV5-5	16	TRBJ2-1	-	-	CASSLEDRPLYNEQFF	TGTGCCAGCAGCTTGGAGGACAGACCCTTGTACAATGAGCAGTTCTTC
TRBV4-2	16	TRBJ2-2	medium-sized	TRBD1	CASSQEGQDHTGELFF	TGTGCCAGCAGCCAGGAAGGACAGGACCACACCGGGGAGCTGTTTTTT
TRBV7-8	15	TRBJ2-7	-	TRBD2	CASSFAGEANYEQYF	TGTGCCAGCAGCTTTGCGGGGGAAGCAAACTACGAGCAGTACTTC
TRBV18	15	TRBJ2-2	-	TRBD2	CASSPPAGGPEELFF	TGTGCCAGCTCACCGCCGGCGGGAGGGCCGGAGGAGCTGTTTTTT
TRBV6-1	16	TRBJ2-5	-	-	CASSEGLGSLKETQYF	TGTGCCAGCAGTGAAGGTTTGGGCTCCCTAAAAGAGACCCAGTACTTC
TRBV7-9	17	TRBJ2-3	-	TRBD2	CASSTSSGRLSTDTQYF	TGTGCCAGCAGCACGAGCAGCGGGAGGCTAAGCACAGATACGCAGTATTTT
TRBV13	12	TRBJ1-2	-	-	CASSLGGGGYTF	TGTGCCAGCAGCTTAGGAGGGGGTGGCTACACCTTC
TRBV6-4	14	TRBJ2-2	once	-	CASSDSSPTGELFF	TGTGCCAGCAGTGACTCGTCCCCAACCGGGGAGCTGTTTTTT
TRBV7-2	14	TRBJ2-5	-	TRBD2	CASGGVGEQETQYF	TGTGCCAGCGGGGGGGTGGGGGAGCAGGAGACCCAGTACTTC
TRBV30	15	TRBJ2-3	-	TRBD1	CAWITRTGPTDTQYF	TGTGCCTGGATAACCCGGACAGGGCCTACAGATACGCAGTATTTT
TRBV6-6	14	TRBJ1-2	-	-	CASSYNPVNYGYTF	TGTGCCAGCAGTTACAACCCAGTTAACTATGGCTACACCTTC
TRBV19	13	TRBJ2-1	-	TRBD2	CASSLAGWDEQFF	TGTGCCAGTAGTCTAGCGGGATGGGATGAGCAGTTCTTC